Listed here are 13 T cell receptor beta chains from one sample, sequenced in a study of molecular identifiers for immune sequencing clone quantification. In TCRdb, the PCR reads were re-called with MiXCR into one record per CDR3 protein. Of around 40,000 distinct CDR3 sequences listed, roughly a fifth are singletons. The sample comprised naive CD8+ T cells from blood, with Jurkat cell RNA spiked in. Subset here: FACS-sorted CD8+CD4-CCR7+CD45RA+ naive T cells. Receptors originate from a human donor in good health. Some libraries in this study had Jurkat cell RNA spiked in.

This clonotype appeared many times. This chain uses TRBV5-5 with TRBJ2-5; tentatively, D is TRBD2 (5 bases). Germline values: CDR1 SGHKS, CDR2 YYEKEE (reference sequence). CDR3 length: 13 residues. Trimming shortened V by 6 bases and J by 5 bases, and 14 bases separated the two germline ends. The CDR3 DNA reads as TGTGCCAGCAATAATCTAGCTATGGAGACCCAGTACTTC. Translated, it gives CASNNLAMETQYF.

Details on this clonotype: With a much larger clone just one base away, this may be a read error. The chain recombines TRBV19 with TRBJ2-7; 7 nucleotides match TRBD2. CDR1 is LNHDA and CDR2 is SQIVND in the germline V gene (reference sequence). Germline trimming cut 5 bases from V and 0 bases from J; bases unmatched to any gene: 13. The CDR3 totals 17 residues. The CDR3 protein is CASSVASGGPHSYEQYF. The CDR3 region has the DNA TGTGCCAGTAGTGTGGCTAGCGGAGGCCCGCACTCCTACGAGCAGTACTTC.

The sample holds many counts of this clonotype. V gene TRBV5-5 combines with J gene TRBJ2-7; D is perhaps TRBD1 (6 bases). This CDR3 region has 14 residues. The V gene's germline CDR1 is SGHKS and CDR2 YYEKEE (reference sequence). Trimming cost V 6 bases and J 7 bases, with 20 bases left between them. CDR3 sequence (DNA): TGTGCCAGCACCCCCGGGACATCGTGGTGGGAGCAGTACTTC. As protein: CASTPGTSWWEQYF.

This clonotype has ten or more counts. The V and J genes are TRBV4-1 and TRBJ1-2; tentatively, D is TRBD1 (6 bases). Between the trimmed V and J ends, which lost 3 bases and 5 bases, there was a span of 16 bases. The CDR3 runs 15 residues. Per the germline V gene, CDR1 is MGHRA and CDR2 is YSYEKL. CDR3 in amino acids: CASSHLQGTGYGYTF. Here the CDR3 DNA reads TGCGCCAGCAGCCACCTACAGGGTACGGGGTATGGCTACACCTTC.

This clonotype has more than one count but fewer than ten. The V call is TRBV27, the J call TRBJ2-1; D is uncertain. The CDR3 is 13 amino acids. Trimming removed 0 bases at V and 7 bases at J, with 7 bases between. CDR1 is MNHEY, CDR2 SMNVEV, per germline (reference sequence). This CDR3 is CASSLSKGNEQFF. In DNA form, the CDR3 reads TGTGCCAGCAGTTTATCGAAGGGAAATGAGCAGTTCTTC.

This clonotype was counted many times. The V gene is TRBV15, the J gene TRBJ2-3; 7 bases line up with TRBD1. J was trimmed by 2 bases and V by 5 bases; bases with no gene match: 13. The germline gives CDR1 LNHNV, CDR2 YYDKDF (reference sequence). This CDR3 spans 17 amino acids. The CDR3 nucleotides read TGTGCCACCAGCCGAGGGACAGATTTAGTCATCACAGATACGCAGTATTTT. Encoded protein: CATSRGTDLVITDTQYF.

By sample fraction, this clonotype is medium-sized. CDR3 sequence reads: CASSLDGQNPTDTQYF. As DNA, the CDR3 is TGTGCCAGCAGCTTAGATGGTCAGAACCCTACAGATACGCAGTATTTT. The V gene is TRBV7-2, the J gene TRBJ2-3; D call uncertain. V dropped 1 base and J dropped 3 bases, with 14 bases sitting between them. The CDR3 contains 16 residues. Germline values: CDR1 SGHTA, CDR2 FQGNSA. The whole variable domain, filled in from reference TRBV7-2 and TRBJ2-3, reads GAGVSQSPSNKVTEKGKDVELRCDPISGHTALYWYRQSLGQGLEFLIYFQGNSAPDKSGLPSDRFSAERTGGSVSTLTIQRTQQEDSAVYLCASSLDGQNPTDTQYFGPGTRLTVL.

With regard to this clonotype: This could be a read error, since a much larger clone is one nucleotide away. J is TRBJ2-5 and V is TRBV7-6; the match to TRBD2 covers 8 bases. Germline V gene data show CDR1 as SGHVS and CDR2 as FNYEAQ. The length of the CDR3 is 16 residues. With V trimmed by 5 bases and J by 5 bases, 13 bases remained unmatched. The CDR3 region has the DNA TGTGCCAGCAGCCCCTGGGGTGGCGGGGGGTTGGAGACCCAGTACTTC. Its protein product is CASSPWGGGGLETQYF.

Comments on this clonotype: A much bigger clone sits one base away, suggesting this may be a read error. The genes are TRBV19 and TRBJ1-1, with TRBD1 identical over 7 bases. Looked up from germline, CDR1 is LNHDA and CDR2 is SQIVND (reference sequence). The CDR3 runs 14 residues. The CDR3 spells CTSTPGQLNTEAFF. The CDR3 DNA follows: TGTACCAGTACCCCGGGACAGCTGAACACTGAAGCTTTCTTT.

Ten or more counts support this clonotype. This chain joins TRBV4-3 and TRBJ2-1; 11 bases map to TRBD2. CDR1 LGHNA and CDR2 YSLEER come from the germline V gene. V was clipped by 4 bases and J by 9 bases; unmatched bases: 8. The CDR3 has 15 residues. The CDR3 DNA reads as TGCGCCAGCAGCCCGGGTCTAGCGGGAGGAAGTGAGCAGTTCTTC. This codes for CASSPGLAGGSEQFF.

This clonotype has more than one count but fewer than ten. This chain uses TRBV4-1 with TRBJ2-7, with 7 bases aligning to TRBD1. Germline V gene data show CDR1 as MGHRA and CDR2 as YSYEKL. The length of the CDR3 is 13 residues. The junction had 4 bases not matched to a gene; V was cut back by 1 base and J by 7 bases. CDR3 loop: CASSQGQGWEQYF. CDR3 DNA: TGCGCCAGCAGCCAAGGACAGGGCTGGGAGCAGTACTTC.

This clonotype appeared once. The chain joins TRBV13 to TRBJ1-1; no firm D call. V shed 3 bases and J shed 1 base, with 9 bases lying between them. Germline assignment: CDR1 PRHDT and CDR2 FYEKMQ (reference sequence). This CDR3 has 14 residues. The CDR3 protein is CASSFDTENTEAFF. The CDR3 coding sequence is TGTGCCAGCAGCTTCGATACGGAGAACACTGAAGCTTTCTTT.

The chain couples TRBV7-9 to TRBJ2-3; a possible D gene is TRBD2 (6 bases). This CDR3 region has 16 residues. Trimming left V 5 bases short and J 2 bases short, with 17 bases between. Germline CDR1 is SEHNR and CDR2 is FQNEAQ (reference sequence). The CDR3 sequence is CASSPPRLVVTDTQYF. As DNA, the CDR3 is TGTGCCAGCAGCCCCCCCCGACTAGTTGTCACAGATACGCAGTATTTT.